The clone carrying this TCR beta chain was observed at least ten times. It was RNA transcripts that yielded the amplified TCR beta CDR3 regions. An initial round of RT-PCR targeting the TCR CDR3 relied on the HTBI primer set. TCRdb re-analysed the multiplex PCR reads in MiXCR, keeping a single row per CDR3 protein. The sample contains 600,000 to 650,000 distinct CDR3 sequences, less than 25% of which appear only once. The CDR3 sequence is 13 residues long. Germline V gene data show CDR1 as MNHNS and CDR2 as SASEGT. V was clipped by 5 bases and J by 3 bases, with 10 bases between them. These data are taken from a study of T cells in Graves' hyperthyroidism and ophthalmopathy. Study-level background: At the time of initial diagnosis and before any treatment, peripheral blood was collected.

Lactation, pregnancy, other autoimmune disease or uncontrolled infection led to exclusion of patients. Diagnosis relied on clinical symptoms, serum thyroxine and TRAb, thyroid ultrasound and orbital computed tomography. From around 11 ml of fresh peripheral blood, PBMCs were isolated. Sequencing used blood. The chain is built from TRBV6-1 and TRBJ1-2; D not resolved. This receptor was taken from a man aged 25-45 years with Graves' ophthalmopathy. The CDR3 DNA sequence: TGTGCCAGCAGTTACGGGCTAGACTATGGCTACACCTTC. Amino acids: CASSYGLDYGYTF.